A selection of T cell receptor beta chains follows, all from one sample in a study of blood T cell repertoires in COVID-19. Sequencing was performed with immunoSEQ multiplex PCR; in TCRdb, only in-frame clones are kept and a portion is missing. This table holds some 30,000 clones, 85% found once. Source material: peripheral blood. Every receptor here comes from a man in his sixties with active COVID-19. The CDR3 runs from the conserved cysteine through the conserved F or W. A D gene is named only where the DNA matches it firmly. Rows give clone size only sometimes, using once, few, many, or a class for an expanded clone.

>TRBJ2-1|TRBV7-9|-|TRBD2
CASSLETGGVGEQFF
TGTGCCAGCAGCTTAGAAACGGGAGGGGTCGGTGAGCAGTTCTTC
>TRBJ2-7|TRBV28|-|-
CASSFRRTIYEQYF
TGTGCCAGCAGTTTTCGTCGGACTATCTACGAGCAGTACTTC
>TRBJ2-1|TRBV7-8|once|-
CASSLQLAMGNEQFF
TGTGCCAGCAGCTTACAACTAGCTATGGGAAATGAGCAGTTCTTC
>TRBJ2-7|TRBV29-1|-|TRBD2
CSAALPGRGREPYEQYF
TGCAGCGCCGCGCTCCCGGGGAGGGGCAGGGAACCCTACGAGCAGTACTTC
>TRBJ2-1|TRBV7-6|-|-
CASSLVGLNNNEQFF
TGTGCCAGCAGCTTAGTAGGACTAAACAACAATGAGCAGTTCTTC
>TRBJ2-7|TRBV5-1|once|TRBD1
CASTGTVSYEQYF
TGCGCCAGCACCGGGACAGTGTCCTACGAGCAGTACTTC
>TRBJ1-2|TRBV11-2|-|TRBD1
CASSLAGTGAIYGYTF
TGTGCCAGCAGCTTAGCCGGGACAGGGGCGATCTATGGCTACACCTTC
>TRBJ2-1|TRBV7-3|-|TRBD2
CASTGGTSGSDYNEQFF
TGTGCCAGCACGGGGGGGACTAGCGGGAGTGACTACAATGAGCAGTTCTTC
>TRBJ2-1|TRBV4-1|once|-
CASSQVVAAPYNEQFF
TGCGCCAGCAGCCAAGTGGTAGCGGCACCCTACAATGAGCAGTTCTTC
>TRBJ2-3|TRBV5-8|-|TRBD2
CASSGSGRRADTQYF
TGTGCCAGCAGCGGTAGCGGGAGGAGGGCAGATACGCAGTATTTT
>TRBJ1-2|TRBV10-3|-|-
CAISESTTWRYGYTF
TGTGCCATCAGTGAGTCGACTACCTGGCGCTATGGCTACACCTTC
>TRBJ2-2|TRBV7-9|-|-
CASSLQGLRGELFF
TGTGCCAGCAGCTTACAGGGTTTAAGGGGGGAGCTGTTTTTT
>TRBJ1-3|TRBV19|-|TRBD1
CASSRGQGNTIYF
TGTGCCAGTAGTAGGGGACAGGGAAACACCATATATTTT
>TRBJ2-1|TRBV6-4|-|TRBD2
CASSDYGGTKLNEQFF
TGTGCCAGCAGTGACTACGGGGGGACTAAGTTAAATGAGCAGTTCTTC
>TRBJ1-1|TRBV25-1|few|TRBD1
CASSESGGANTEAFF
TGTGCCAGCAGTGAATCAGGGGGCGCGAACACTGAAGCTTTCTTT
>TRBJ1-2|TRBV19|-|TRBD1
CASSIEGQGKGYTF
TGTGCCAGTAGTATAGAGGGACAGGGAAAAGGCTACACCTTC
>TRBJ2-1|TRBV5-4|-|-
CASSSYDRDNEQFF
TGTGCCAGCAGCTCGTACGACAGAGACAATGAGCAGTTCTTC
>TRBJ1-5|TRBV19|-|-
CASSIVAGPQHF
TGTGCCAGTAGTATAGTTGCCGGGCCCCAGCATTTT
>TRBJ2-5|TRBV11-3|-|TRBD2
CASSAGLAGRETQYF
TGTGCCAGCAGCGCGGGACTAGCGGGAAGAGAGACCCAGTACTTC
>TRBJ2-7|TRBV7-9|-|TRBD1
CASSFGTGGFDEQYF
TGTGCCAGCAGCTTTGGGACAGGGGGTTTCGACGAGCAGTACTTC
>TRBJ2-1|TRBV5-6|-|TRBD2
CASSFLAGGSNEQFF
TGTGCCAGCAGCTTCCTAGCGGGAGGATCCAATGAGCAGTTCTTC
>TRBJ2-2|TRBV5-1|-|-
CASRQGHRNSNTGELFF
TGCGCCAGCAGGCAGGGACACCGAAATTCTAACACCGGGGAGCTGTTTTTT
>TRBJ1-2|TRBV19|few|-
CASSIGQGRRVDGYTF
TGTGCCAGTAGTATCGGGCAGGGGCGTCGAGTAGATGGCTACACCTTC
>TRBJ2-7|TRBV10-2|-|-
CASYNGGVPYEQYF
TGCGCCAGCTATAACGGGGGAGTCCCCTACGAGCAGTACTTC
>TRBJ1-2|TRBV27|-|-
CASSLSGVSGDGYTF
TGTGCCAGCAGTTTAAGTGGAGTCTCTGGAGATGGCTACACCTTC
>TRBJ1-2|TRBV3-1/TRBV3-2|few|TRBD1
CASSQGTGQASPYGYTF
TGTGCCAGCAGCCAAGGGACAGGACAGGCATCACCCTATGGCTACACCTTC
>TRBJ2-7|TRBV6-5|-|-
CASRPPGSHEQYF
TGTGCCAGCAGGCCCCCAGGTTCCCACGAGCAGTACTTC
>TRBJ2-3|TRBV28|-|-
CASRLQGYLTDTQYF
TGTGCCAGCAGGCTGCAGGGGTACCTCACAGATACGCAGTATTTT
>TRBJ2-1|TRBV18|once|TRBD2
CASSPTGGINYNEQFF
TGTGCCAGCTCACCCACCGGGGGGATCAACTACAATGAGCAGTTCTTC
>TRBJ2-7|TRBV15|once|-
CATSRARSYEQYF
TGTGCCACCAGCAGAGCGCGATCCTACGAGCAGTACTTC
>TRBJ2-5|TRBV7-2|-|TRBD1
CASSRNTGEWETQYF
TGTGCCAGCAGCCGTAACACAGGGGAGTGGGAGACCCAGTACTTC
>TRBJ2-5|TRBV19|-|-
CASSIGAGYQETQYF
TGTGCCAGTAGTATAGGGGCAGGGTACCAAGAGACCCAGTACTTC
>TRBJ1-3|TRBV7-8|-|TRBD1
CATRQGDFSGNTIYF
TGTGCCACCAGGCAGGGGGACTTCTCTGGAAACACCATATATTTT
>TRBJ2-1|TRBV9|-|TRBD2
CASSTQRGYNEQFF
TGTGCCAGCAGCACCCAGCGGGGTTACAATGAGCAGTTCTTC
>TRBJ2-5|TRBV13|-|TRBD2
CASSLRTSGKQETQYF
TGTGCCAGCAGCTTAAGGACTAGCGGGAAACAAGAGACCCAGTACTTC
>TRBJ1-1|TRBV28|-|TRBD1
CASSLYPETGSSEAFF
TGTGCCAGCAGTTTATATCCGGAGACAGGGTCTTCTGAAGCTTTCTTT
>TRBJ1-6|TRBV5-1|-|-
CASSVGLTNGNSPLHF
TGCGCCAGCAGCGTAGGCTTAACTAACGGTAATTCACCCCTCCACTTT
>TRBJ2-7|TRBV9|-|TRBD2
CASSTGTSKAYEQYF
TGTGCCAGCAGCACCGGGACTAGTAAGGCTTACGAGCAGTACTTC
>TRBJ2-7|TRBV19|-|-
CASSIDASASTYEQYF
TGTGCCAGTAGTATAGATGCGTCGGCTAGCACCTACGAGCAGTACTTC
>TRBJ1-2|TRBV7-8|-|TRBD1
CASSVGRGGQAYTF
TGTGCCAGCAGCGTAGGTCGAGGGGGACAGGCATACACCTTC
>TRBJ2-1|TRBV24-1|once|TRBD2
CATSDMTSAYNEQFF
TGTGCCACCAGTGATATGACTAGCGCCTACAATGAGCAGTTCTTC
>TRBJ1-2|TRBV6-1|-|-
CASSERVLANYGYTF
TGTGCCAGCAGTGAAAGAGTCCTAGCTAACTATGGCTACACCTTC
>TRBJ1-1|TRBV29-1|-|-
CSFRDKKNTEAFF
TGCAGCTTCCGGGACAAAAAGAACACTGAAGCTTTCTTT
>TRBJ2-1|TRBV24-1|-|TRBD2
CATSRASGSYNEQFF
TGTGCCACCTCCCGGGCTAGCGGGAGCTACAATGAGCAGTTCTTC
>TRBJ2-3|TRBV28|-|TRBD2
CASSPTTSGRGSDTQYF
TGTGCCAGCAGTCCCACTACTAGCGGGAGAGGGTCAGATACGCAGTATTTT
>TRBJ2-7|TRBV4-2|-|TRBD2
CASSQVREGSYEQYF
TGTGCCAGCAGCCAAGTTAGGGAGGGTTCCTACGAGCAGTACTTC
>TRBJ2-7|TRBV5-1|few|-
CASRRLESSYEQYF
TGCGCCAGCAGAAGACTAGAGTCCTCCTACGAGCAGTACTTC
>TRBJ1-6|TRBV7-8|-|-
CASSVQTGHNSPLHF
TGTGCCAGCAGCGTCCAGACAGGACATAATTCACCCCTCCACTTT
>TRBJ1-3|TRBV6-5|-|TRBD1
CATSGTGRLNTIYF
TGTGCCACCTCAGGGACAGGGCGATTAAACACCATATATTTT
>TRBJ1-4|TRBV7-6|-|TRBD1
CASSLGDVVGQGASTNEKLFF
TGTGCCAGCAGCTTGGGGGACGTGGTCGGACAGGGGGCCTCAACTAATGAAAAACTGTTTTTT
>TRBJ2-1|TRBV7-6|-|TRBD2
CASSLGGRTSYNEQFF
TGTGCCAGCAGCTTAGGTGGACGGACTAGCTACAATGAGCAGTTCTTC
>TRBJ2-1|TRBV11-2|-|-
CASSSIKGSYNEQFF
TGTGCCAGCAGCTCCATTAAGGGGTCCTACAATGAGCAGTTCTTC
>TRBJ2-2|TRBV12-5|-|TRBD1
CASGSGGVNTGELFF
TGTGCTAGTGGTTCAGGGGGAGTGAACACCGGGGAGCTGTTTTTT
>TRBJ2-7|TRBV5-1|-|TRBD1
CASSLGGTGAYEQYF
TGCGCCAGCAGCTTGGGTGGGACAGGGGCCTACGAGCAGTACTTC